Below, 32 T cell receptor beta chains from the same sample are listed, as sequenced in a study of OX40 agonist ivuxolimab in advanced cancers. Produced via immunoSEQ multiplex PCR; TCRdb's table is partial and in-frame only. The sample includes 65,000 to 90,000 clones, about 85% of them seen just once. The source was CD4+ or CD8+ T cells sorted from blood, collected in a trial of the OX40 agonist ivuxolimab. The receptors come from an adult with an advanced solid tumor such as melanoma, head and neck, liver or kidney cancer.

The chain is built from TRBV19 and TRBJ2-7, with D tentatively TRBD1 (7 bases). CDR1 is LNHDA, CDR2 SQIVND, per germline (reference sequence). Trimming took off 2 bases at V and 3 bases at J, with 14 bases between the two ends. The CDR3 totals 15 residues. For the CDR3, the DNA is TGTGCCAGTAGTATATCCCGACAGGGAGGCTACGAGCAGTACTTC. The encoded protein is CASSISRQGGYEQYF.

The chain combines TRBV7-2 with TRBJ1-5; D is ambiguous. Trimming stripped 1 base from V and 3 bases from J, with 4 bases between. The CDR3 is made up of 13 amino acids. Germline CDR1 reads SGHTA; CDR2 reads FQGNSA. In DNA, the CDR3 is TGTGCCAGCAGCTTAGACCCCAATCAGCCCCAGCATTTT. Translating gives CASSLDPNQPQHF.

The chain recombines TRBV2 with TRBJ1-3; 7 nucleotides align to TRBD1. The CDR3 runs 15 residues. Germline V gene lookup returns CDR1 SNHLY and CDR2 FYNNEI. The trim removed 6 bases at V and 0 bases at J, leaving 5 bases unmatched. In DNA form, the CDR3 reads TGTGCCAGCAGAAGTACAGGGGCCTCTGGAAACACCATATATTTT. Its protein product is CASRSTGASGNTIYF. The complete variable domain, with remaining parts taken from reference TRBV2 and TRBJ1-3, reads EPEVTQTPSHQVTQMGQEVILRCVPISNHLYFYWYRQILGQKVEFLVSFYNNEISEKSEIFDDQFSVERPDGSNFTLKIRSTKLEDSAMYFCASRSTGASGNTIYFGEGSWLTVV.

For the CDR3, the DNA is TGTGCCGGTCGGGGGAACTATGGCTACACCTTC. Protein sequence: CAGRGNYGYTF. The chain employs TRBV6-6 and TRBJ1-2; a possible D gene is TRBD1 (5 bases). V was clipped by 11 bases and J by 2 bases, with 9 bases between them. Germline V gene sequence: CDR1 MNHNY, CDR2 SVGAGI (reference sequence). The CDR3 is 11 amino acids.

The rearrangement uses TRBV10-3 and TRBJ2-7; D gene ambiguous. Trimming stripped 7 bases from V and 3 bases from J, with 25 bases between. In germline, CDR1 is ENHRY, CDR2 SYGVKD. The CDR3 runs 17 residues. The CDR3, as DNA: TGTGCCATCAAAATTTTGTTGGGCCCTCATGTTAACTACGAGCAGTACTTC. Protein product: CAIKILLGPHVNYEQYF.

The DNA for the CDR3 is TGTGCCAGCAGTTACTCGGGAAGGGACGGGGAAAAACTGTTTTTT. This gives the protein CASSYSGRDGEKLFF. J is TRBJ1-4 and V is TRBV6-5; perhaps TRBD1 as D (5 bases). The CDR3 length is 15 residues. CDR1 and CDR2 (germline): MNHEY, SVGAGI. V was shortened by 0 bases and J by 8 bases, with 13 bases between the two germline ends.

The chain carries TRBV5-1 and TRBJ1-4; tentative D call: TRBD1 (5 bases). Germline lookup yields CDR1 SGHRS and CDR2 YFSETQ. Trimming cost V 2 bases and J 4 bases, with 9 bases left between them. This CDR3 has 14 residues. CDR3 DNA sequence: TGCGCCAGCAGCTTCGGGGGGAATAATGAAAAACTGTTTTTT. The encoded protein is CASSFGGNNEKLFF. The full variable domain, in which reference TRBV5-1 and TRBJ1-4 provide the parts outside the CDR3, is KAGVTQTPRYLIKTRGQQVTLSCSPISGHRSVSWYQQTPGQGLQFLFEYFSETQRNKGNFPGRFSGRQFSNSRSEMNVSTLELGDSALYLCASSFGGNNEKLFFGSGTQLSVL.

The V and J genes are TRBV5-1 and TRBJ1-1; maybe TRBD1 (5 bases). V shed 4 bases and J shed 2 bases, with 12 bases lying between them. Germline assignment: CDR1 SGHRS and CDR2 YFSETQ. The CDR3 spans 14 residues. The CDR3 coding sequence is TGCGCCAGCAGCCGGGACGTGGCTAACACTGAAGCTTTCTTT. It yields the protein CASSRDVANTEAFF.

V is TRBV5-1 and J is TRBJ2-7, with 8 bases fitting TRBD2. V lost 4 bases to trimming and J lost 9 bases; unmatched junction nucleotides: 18. The germline CDR1 and CDR2 sequences are SGHRS and YFSETQ. The CDR3 contains 16 residues. CDR3 loop: CASSTKPGLDPFGQYF. CDR3 in DNA: TGCGCCAGCAGCACCAAACCGGGACTAGATCCTTTCGGGCAGTACTTC.

V usage is TRBV11-2 and J usage is TRBJ2-5; D ambiguous. CDR3 size: 14 residues. Germline-derived CDR1 and CDR2 are SGHAT and FQNNGV. The ends were cut back, 5 bases at V and 2 bases at J, with 12 bases in the middle. The DNA for the CDR3 is TGTGCCAGCAGCCCGACGGGCCGACAAGAGACCCAGTACTTC. This codes for CASSPTGRQETQYF. The full variable domain, its missing parts supplied by reference TRBV11-2 and TRBJ2-5, is EAGVAQSPRYKIIEKRQSVAFWCNPISGHATLYWYQQILGQGPKLLIQFQNNGVVDDSQLPKDRFSAERLKGVDSTLKIQPAKLEDSAVYLCASSPTGRQETQYFGPGTRLLVL.

This chain joins TRBV5-4 and TRBJ2-4; 7 bases match TRBD2. Germline V gene sequence: CDR1 SGHNT, CDR2 YYREEE (reference sequence). The J segment lost 6 bases and the V segment lost 2 bases, leaving 5 bases of the junction unmatched. This CDR3 is 14 amino acids long. In nucleotides, the CDR3 is TGTGCCAGCAGCTTCTGGGGGGGAACAAACATTCAGTACTTC. Amino acids: CASSFWGGTNIQYF.

The chain combines TRBV15 with TRBJ1-6; 9 bases line up with TRBD1. Trimming took 3 bases from V and 8 from J; bases not matched to a gene: 5. Germline-derived CDR1 and CDR2 are LNHNV and YYDKDF (reference sequence). The CDR3 length is 15 residues. The CDR3 DNA reads as TGTGCCACCAGCAGGGAACGGACAGGGGATTCACCCCTCCACTTT. Its translation is CATSRERTGDSPLHF. The full variable domain, rest sourced from reference TRBV15 and TRBJ1-6, is DAMVIQNPRYQVTQFGKPVTLSCSQTLNHNVMYWYQQKSSQAPKLLFHYYDKDFNNEADTPDNFQSRRPNTSFCFLDIRSPGLGDTAMYLCATSRERTGDSPLHFGNGTRLTVT.

This clone has a handful of counts. V usage is TRBV19 and J usage is TRBJ2-2; D gene uncertain. The CDR3 has 14 amino acids. Trimming pared 7 bases from V and 4 bases from J, leaving 13 bases between. CDR1 and CDR2 (germline): LNHDA, SQIVND (reference sequence). The CDR3 nucleotides are TGTGCCAGTACCATAAAACCACCCACCGGGGAGCTGTTTTTT. Residues: CASTIKPPTGELFF.

This clone was detected once. The gene calls are TRBV5-6 and TRBJ2-7, with 7 bases aligning to TRBD2. This CDR3 contains 13 residues. Germline V lookup: CDR1 SGHDT, CDR2 YYEEEE. Unmatched junction bases numbered 5, after V lost 3 bases and J lost 5 bases. CDR3 DNA: TGTGCCAGCAGCTATCTAGCGGTAAACGAGCAGTACTTC. Protein sequence: CASSYLAVNEQYF.

In its sample, this clone was seen once. CDR3 protein: CASSFGLSRGGKDTQYF. DNA for the CDR3: TGTGCCAGCAGCTTCGGGCTCTCTAGGGGGGGGAAAGATACGCAGTATTTT. V usage is TRBV11-2 and J usage is TRBJ2-3; TRBD2 might be the D (7 bases). Germline CDR1 is SGHAT and CDR2 is FQNNGV. Trimming stripped 3 bases from V and 5 bases from J, with 21 bases between. The CDR3 has 17 amino acids.

The rearrangement links TRBV11-3 to TRBJ1-1; TRBD1 aligns across 8 bases. Losses at the gene ends were 5 bases for V and 6 bases for J; bases not matched to a gene: 14. Germline assignment: CDR1 SGHNT and CDR2 YENEEA. The CDR3 contains 16 residues. CDR3 DNA sequence: TGTGCCAGCAGCCTTGGGCAGGGGGCCGGTTACTCTGAAGCTTTCTTT. It translates to CASSLGQGAGYSEAFF.

This clone was picked up a small number of times. V and J are TRBV28 and TRBJ2-2; 10 bases map to TRBD2. This CDR3 has 14 residues. Looked up from germline, CDR1 is MDHEN and CDR2 is SYDVKM. Trimming took 7 bases from V and 6 from J; bases not matched to a gene: 5. This chain's CDR3 is CASNRAGGPGELFF. The CDR3, as DNA: TGTGCCAGCAATCGAGCGGGGGGGCCCGGGGAGCTGTTTTTT.

This sequence joins TRBV7-6 and TRBJ2-1; maybe TRBD1 (6 bases). The CDR3 is 14 amino acids. Germline CDR1 SGHVS, CDR2 FNYEAQ. With 4 bases removed from V and 5 bases from J, the gap between germline ends came to 12 bases. The CDR3 DNA follows: TGTGCCAGCAGCTCCTTACAGGGAAACAATGAGCAGTTCTTC. Protein: CASSSLQGNNEQFF. The full variable domain, its missing parts supplied by reference TRBV7-6 and TRBJ2-1, is GAGVSQSPRYKVTKRGQDVALRCDPISGHVSLYWYRQALGQGPEFLTYFNYEAQQDKSGLPNDRFSAERPEGSISTLTIQRTEQRDSAMYRCASSSLQGNNEQFFGPGTRLTVL.

The chain couples TRBV30 to TRBJ2-1; 11 bases match TRBD2. The CDR3 extends over 15 amino acids. Germline assignment: CDR1 GTSNPN and CDR2 SVGIG (reference sequence). V shed 2 bases and J 4 bases; nucleotides not matched to a gene: 4. In DNA, the CDR3 is TGTGCCTGGAGTTTAGCGGGAGGGGGTTACAATGAGCAGTTCTTC. Its translation: CAWSLAGGGYNEQFF.

The chain is built from TRBV28 and TRBJ2-2; TRBD2 is a possible D gene (6 bases). V was cut by 7 bases and J by 2 bases, with 11 bases left in between. The CDR3 is 14 amino acids. Germline-derived CDR1 and CDR2 are MDHEN and SYDVKM. CDR3 region: CASTSGGNTGELFF. The CDR3 DNA reads as TGTGCCAGCACCTCCGGGGGTAACACCGGGGAGCTGTTTTTT.

V usage is TRBV19 and J usage is TRBJ1-1, with TRBD1 matching over 10 bases. With V trimmed by 5 bases and J by 11 bases, 8 bases remained unmatched. In germline, CDR1 is LNHDA, CDR2 SQIVND (reference sequence). This CDR3 region has 13 residues. Written as DNA, the CDR3 is TGTGCCAGTAGTTTACGACAGGGGGCTCGGGCTTTCTTT. It specifies CASSLRQGARAFF.

This clone was found once. The chain carries TRBV9 and TRBJ2-1; the match to TRBD1 covers 7 bases. The V gene end was trimmed by 3 bases and the J gene end by 8 bases; junction bases not matched to a gene: 11. The CDR3 totals 15 residues. CDR1 is SGDLS and CDR2 is YYNGEE in the germline V gene. CDR3 nucleotides: TGTGCCAGCAGCGCCTACAGGGGCCCTAGGGATGAGCAGTTCTTC. Amino acid sequence: CASSAYRGPRDEQFF.

The genes are TRBV30 and TRBJ2-1, with TRBD2 matching over 8 bases. Trimming cost V 1 base and J 8 bases; bases outside gene matches: 19. The germline CDR1 and CDR2 sequences are GTSNPN and SVGIG (reference sequence). This CDR3 spans 18 amino acids. The CDR3 DNA is TGTGCCTGGAGTGCCCCCACCGGGACTAGAGGCAATTGGGATGAGCAGTTCTTC. Its protein product is CAWSAPTGTRGNWDEQFF.

The chain recombines TRBV30 with TRBJ2-7, with 7 bases fitting TRBD1. The CDR3 is 13 residues long. Germline lookup yields CDR1 GTSNPN and CDR2 SVGIG (reference sequence). The ends lost 3 bases at V and 8 bases at J; junction bases unmatched: 10. The CDR3 DNA is TGTGCCTGGAGACAGGGGTCGGTAGGGAAGCAGTACTTC. Translated, it gives CAWRQGSVGKQYF.

The chain combines TRBV4-1 with TRBJ2-2; D not resolved. The CDR3 totals 16 residues. The V gene lost 0 bases and the J gene lost 3 bases, with 11 bases spanning the gap. The germline CDR1 and CDR2 sequences are MGHRA and YSYEKL. The CDR3 DNA reads TGCGCCAGCAGCCAAGAGGGTGGGTACGACACCGGGGAGCTGTTTTTT. It specifies CASSQEGGYDTGELFF.

The chain combines TRBV28 with TRBJ1-1, with D tentatively TRBD1 (5 bases). The V gene's germline CDR1 is MDHEN and CDR2 SYDVKM. Between the trimmed V and J ends, which lost 4 bases and 11 bases, there was a span of 14 bases. The CDR3 is 12 amino acids. The CDR3 DNA follows: TGTGCCAGCAGTTCCGGGACCCAACGGGCTTTCTTT. The encoded protein is CASSSGTQRAFF.

The chain combines TRBV2 with TRBJ1-1; D is unresolved. Germline CDR1 is SNHLY and CDR2 is FYNNEI. The CDR3 runs to 13 residues. The V end was cut by 6 bases, the J end by 5 bases, with 13 bases between. CDR3 region: CASSSSTRTEAFF. Written as DNA, the CDR3 is TGTGCCAGCAGCTCCTCGACTAGAACTGAAGCTTTCTTT.

The chain recombines TRBV9 with TRBJ2-7, with 10 bases fitting TRBD2. The germline CDR1 and CDR2 sequences are SGDLS and YYNGEE. With 4 bases clipped from V and 2 bases from J, the junction kept 6 bases outside the gene matches. The CDR3 loop spans 15 amino acids. The CDR3: CASSLLAGTTYEQYF. CDR3 DNA sequence: TGTGCCAGCAGCCTACTAGCGGGGACGACCTACGAGCAGTACTTC. Using reference TRBV9 and TRBJ2-7 for the parts outside the CDR3, the full variable domain is DSGVTQTPKHLITATGQRVTLRCSPRSGDLSVYWYQQSLDQGLQFLIQYYNGEERAKGNILERFSAQQFPDLHSELNLSSLELGDSALYFCASSLLAGTTYEQYFGPGTRLTVT.

To note about this clone: Other DNA sequences in this sample translate to the same CDR3. The V gene is TRBV7-2, the J gene TRBJ2-2; D is unclear. Germline CDR1 and CDR2: SGHTA and FQGNSA. Trimming removed 2 bases at V and 2 bases at J, with 0 bases between. The CDR3 sequence is 12 residues long. As DNA, the CDR3 is TGTGCCAGCAGCTTAAACACCGGGGAGCTGTTTTTT. Its protein is CASSLNTGELFF.

This clone was seen more than once but under ten times. The chain joins TRBV27 to TRBJ2-2; TRBD2 matches at 10 bases. CDR3 length: 14 amino acids. Trimming took 11 bases from V and 5 from J; bases not matched to a gene: 8. Germline V CDR1 and CDR2: MNHEY, SMNVEV (reference sequence). As DNA, the CDR3 is TGTGCCGTAGGACTAGCGGACGCAACCGGGGAGCTGTTTTTT. It specifies CAVGLADATGELFF.

The chain carries TRBV7-6 and TRBJ1-4; 9 bases are a match to TRBD1. Germline loops: CDR1 SGHVS, CDR2 FNYEAQ. V lost 5 bases to trimming and J lost 8 bases; unmatched junction nucleotides: 3. The CDR3 is 13 residues long. The CDR3 reads CASSRTGEEKLFF. CDR3 bases: TGTGCCAGCAGCCGGACAGGGGAGGAAAAACTGTTTTTT.

The chain has TRBV5-4 and TRBJ2-3; D is unclear. In germline, CDR1 is SGHNT, CDR2 YYREEE (reference sequence). This CDR3 has 16 amino acids. V was trimmed by 0 bases and J by 0 bases, leaving 11 bases between them. The CDR3 loop reads CASSLGGWQSTDTQYF. DNA of the CDR3: TGTGCCAGCAGCTTGGGTGGCTGGCAAAGCACAGATACGCAGTATTTT.